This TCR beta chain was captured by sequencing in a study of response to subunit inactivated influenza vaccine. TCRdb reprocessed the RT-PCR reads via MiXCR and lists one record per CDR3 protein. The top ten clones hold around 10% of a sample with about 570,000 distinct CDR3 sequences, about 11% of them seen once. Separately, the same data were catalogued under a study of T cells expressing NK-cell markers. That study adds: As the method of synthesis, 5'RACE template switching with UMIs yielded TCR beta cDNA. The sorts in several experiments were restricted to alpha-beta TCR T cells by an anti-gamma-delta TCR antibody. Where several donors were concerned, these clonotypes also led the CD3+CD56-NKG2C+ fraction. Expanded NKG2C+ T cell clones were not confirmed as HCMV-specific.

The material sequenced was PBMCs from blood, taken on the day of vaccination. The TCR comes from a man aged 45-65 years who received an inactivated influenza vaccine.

In DNA form, the CDR3 reads TGTGCCAGCAGCTTATATGGCAGAACTGAAGCTTTCTTT. This sequence encodes CASSLYGRTEAFF. The V and J genes are TRBV7-9 and TRBJ1-1; D gene uncertain. V lost 2 bases, J lost 5 bases, and 9 bases lay in between. This CDR3 is built from 13 residues. CDR1 SEHNR and CDR2 FQNEAQ come from the germline V gene (reference sequence).